The clone carrying this T cell receptor beta chain has a handful of counts. Its antigen is still unknown. At one boundary the junction diverges from the germline segment, which might be a read error. This entry belongs to a study of T cell responses to AZD1222 COVID-19 vaccine. Some clones are missing from TCRdb's copy, which holds only in-frame ones; the method was immunoSEQ multiplex PCR. The sample has some 80,000 clones, over 90% seen once. Study outcomes and limitations: Breadth and depth of Spike-specific TCRs rose after two AZD1222 doses.

This CDR3 is 12 amino acids long. Looked up from germline, CDR1 is GTSNPN and CDR2 is SVGIG (reference sequence). The V call is TRBV30, the J call TRBJ1-1; perhaps TRBD1 as D (6 bases). This TCR came from an adult in good health. Sequencing used peripheral blood, obtained on day 0 of AZD1222 vaccination. The chain's CDR3 is CAWSVRRTEGGF. DNA for the CDR3: TGTGCCTGGAGTGTACGTCGAACTGAAGGGGGATTT. Based on the CDR3 plus reference TRBV30 and TRBJ1-1, the full variable domain is SQTIHQWPATLVQPVGSPLSLECTVEGTSNPNLYWYRQAAGRGLQLLFYSVGIGQISSEVPQNLSASRPQDRQFILSSKKLLLSDSGFYLCAWSVRRTEGGFGQGTRLTVV.